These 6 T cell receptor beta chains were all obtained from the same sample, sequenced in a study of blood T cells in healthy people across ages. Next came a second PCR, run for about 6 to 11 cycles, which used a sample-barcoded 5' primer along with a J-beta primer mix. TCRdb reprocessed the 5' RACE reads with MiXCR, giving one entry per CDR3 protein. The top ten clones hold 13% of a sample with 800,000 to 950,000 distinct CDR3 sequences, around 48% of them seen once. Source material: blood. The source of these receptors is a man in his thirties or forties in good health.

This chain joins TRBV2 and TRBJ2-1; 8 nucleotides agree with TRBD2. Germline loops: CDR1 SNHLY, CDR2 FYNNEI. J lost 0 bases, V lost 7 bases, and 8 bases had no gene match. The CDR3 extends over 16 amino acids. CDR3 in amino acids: CASITGGTLSYNEQFF. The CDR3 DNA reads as TGTGCCAGCATAACGGGGGGGACCCTCTCCTACAATGAGCAGTTCTTC.

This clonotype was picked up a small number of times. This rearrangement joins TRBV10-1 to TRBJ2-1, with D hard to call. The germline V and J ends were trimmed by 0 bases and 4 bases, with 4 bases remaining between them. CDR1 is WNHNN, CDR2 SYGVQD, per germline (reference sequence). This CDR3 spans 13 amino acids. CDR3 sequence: CASSESRYNEQFF. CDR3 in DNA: TGCGCCAGCAGTGAGTCGCGGTACAATGAGCAGTTCTTC.

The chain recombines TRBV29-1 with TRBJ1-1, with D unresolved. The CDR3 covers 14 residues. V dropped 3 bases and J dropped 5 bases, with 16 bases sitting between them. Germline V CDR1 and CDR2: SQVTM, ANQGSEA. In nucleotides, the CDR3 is TGCAGCGTTGAGGGTAGGGCAGGAAGGACTGAAGCTTTCTTT. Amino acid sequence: CSVEGRAGRTEAFF.

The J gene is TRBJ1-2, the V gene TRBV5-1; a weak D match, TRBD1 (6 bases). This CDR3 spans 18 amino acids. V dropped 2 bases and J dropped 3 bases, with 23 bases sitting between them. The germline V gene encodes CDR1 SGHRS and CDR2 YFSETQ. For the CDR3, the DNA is TGCGCCAGCAGCTTTGATTACCCGGGCGGACAGCGGGACTATGGCTACACCTTC. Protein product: CASSFDYPGGQRDYGYTF.

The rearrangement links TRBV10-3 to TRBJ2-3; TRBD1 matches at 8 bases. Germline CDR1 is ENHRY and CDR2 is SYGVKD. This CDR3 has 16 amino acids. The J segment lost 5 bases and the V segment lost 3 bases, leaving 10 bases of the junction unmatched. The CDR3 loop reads CAISESARGRGDTQYF. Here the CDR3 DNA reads TGTGCCATCAGTGAATCGGCCAGGGGGCGAGGAGATACGCAGTATTTT.

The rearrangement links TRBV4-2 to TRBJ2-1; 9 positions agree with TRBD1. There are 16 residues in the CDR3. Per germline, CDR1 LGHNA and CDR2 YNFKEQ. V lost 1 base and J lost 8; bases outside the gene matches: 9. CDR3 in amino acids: CASSQATGGRIDEQFF. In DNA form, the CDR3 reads TGTGCCAGCAGCCAAGCGACAGGGGGTCGGATCGATGAGCAGTTCTTC.